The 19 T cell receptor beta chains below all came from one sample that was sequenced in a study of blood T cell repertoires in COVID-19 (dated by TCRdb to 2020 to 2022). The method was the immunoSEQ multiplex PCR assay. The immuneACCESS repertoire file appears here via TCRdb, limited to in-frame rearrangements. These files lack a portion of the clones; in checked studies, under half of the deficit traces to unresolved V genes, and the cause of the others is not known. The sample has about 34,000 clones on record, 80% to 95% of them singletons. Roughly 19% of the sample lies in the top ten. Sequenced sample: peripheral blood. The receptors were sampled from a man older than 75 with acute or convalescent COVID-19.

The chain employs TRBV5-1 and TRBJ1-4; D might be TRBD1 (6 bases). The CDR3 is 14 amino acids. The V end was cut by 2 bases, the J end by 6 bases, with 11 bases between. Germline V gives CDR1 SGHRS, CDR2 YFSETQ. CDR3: CASSFRGGDEKLFF. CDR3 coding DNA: TGCGCCAGCAGCTTTCGAGGGGGAGATGAAAAACTGTTTTTT.

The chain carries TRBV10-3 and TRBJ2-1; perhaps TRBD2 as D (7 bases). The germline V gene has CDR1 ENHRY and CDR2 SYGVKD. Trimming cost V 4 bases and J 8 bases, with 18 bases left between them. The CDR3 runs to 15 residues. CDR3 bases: TGTGCCATCAGTGGAGGTGGGGGGGCATGGGATGAGCAGTTCTTC. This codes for CAISGGGGAWDEQFF.

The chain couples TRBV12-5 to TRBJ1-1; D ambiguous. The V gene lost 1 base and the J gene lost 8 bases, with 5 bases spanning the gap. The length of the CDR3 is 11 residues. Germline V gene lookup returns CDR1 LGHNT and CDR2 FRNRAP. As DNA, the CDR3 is TGTGCTAGTGGTTTGGCAGGCGAAGCTTTCTTT. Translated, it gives CASGLAGEAFF.

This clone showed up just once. CDR3 in DNA: TGTGCCAGCAGCCAAGACGGCAGGGGAACCCGCTCACCCCTCCACTTT. It specifies CASSQDGRGTRSPLHF. The chain couples TRBV4-2 to TRBJ1-6, with a weak D call TRBD1 (6 bases). The germline V gene encodes CDR1 LGHNA and CDR2 YNFKEQ. Trimming took off 0 bases at V and 10 bases at J, with 16 bases between the two ends. The CDR3 has 16 residues.

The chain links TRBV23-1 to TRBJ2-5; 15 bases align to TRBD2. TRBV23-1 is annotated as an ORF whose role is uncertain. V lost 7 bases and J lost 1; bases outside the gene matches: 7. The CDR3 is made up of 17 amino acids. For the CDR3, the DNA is TGCGCCAGCACCGGGACTAGCGGGGGGCCCGTCCAAGAGACCCAGTACTTC. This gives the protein CASTGTSGGPVQETQYF.

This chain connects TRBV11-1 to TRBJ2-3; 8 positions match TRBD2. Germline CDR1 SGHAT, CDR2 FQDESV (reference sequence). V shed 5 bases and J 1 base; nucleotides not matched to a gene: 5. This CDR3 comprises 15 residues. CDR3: CASSRPGGRTDTQYF. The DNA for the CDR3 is TGTGCCAGCAGCCGGCCGGGAGGGCGCACAGATACGCAGTATTTT. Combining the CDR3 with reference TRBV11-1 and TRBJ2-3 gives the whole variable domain EAEVAQSPRYKITEKSQAVAFWCDPISGHATLYWYRQILGQGPELLVQFQDESVVDDSQLPKDRFSAERLKGVDSTLKIQPAELGDSAMYLCASSRPGGRTDTQYFGPGTRLTVL.

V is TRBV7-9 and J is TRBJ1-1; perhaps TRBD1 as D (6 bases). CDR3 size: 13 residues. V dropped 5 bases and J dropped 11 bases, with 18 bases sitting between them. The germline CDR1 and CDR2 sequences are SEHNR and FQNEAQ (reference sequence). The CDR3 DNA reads TGTGCCAGCAGCCTGGACGCAGGGAGGGGGGCTTTCTTT. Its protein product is CASSLDAGRGAFF.

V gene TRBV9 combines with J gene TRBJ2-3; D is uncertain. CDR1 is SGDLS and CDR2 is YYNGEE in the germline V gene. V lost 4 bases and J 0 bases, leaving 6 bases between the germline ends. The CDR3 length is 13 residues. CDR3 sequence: CASSFQSTDTQYF. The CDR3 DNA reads TGTGCCAGCAGCTTTCAAAGCACAGATACGCAGTATTTT.

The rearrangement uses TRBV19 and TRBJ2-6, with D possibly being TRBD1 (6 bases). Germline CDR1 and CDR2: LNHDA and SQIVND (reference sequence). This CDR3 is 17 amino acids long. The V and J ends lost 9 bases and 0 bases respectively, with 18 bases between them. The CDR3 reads CASAEGRGPSGANVLTF. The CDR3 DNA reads TGTGCCAGCGCCGAGGGCAGGGGCCCCTCTGGGGCCAACGTCCTGACTTTC.

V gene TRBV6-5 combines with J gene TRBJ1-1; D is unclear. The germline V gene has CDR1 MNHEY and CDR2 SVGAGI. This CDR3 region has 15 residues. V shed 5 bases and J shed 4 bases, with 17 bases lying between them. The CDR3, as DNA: TGTGCCAGCAGTCTGGATCTCCCGGGGATCACTGAAGCTTTCTTT. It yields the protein CASSLDLPGITEAFF.

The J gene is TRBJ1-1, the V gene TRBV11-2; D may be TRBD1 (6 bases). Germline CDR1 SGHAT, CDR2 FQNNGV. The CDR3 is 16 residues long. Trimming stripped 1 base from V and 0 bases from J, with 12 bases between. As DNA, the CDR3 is TGTGCCAGCAGCTTAGTAGGACAGACTTTGAACACTGAAGCTTTCTTT. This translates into CASSLVGQTLNTEAFF.

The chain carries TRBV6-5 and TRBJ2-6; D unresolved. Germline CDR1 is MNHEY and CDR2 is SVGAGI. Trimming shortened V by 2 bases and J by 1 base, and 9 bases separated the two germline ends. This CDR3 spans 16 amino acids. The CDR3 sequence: CASSYGAGSGANVLTF. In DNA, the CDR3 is TGTGCCAGCAGTTACGGTGCCGGTTCTGGGGCCAACGTCCTGACTTTC.

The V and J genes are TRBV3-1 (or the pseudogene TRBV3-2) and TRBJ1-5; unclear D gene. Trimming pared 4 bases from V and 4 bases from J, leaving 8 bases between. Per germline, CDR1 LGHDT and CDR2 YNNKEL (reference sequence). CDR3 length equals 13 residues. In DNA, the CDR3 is TGTGCCAGCAGCCCTAGCCCGAATCAGCCCCAGCATTTT. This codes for CASSPSPNQPQHF.

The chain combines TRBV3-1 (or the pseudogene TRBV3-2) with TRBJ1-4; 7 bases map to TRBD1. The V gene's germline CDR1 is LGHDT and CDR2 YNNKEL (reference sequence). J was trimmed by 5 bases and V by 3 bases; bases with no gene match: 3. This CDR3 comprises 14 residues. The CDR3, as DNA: TGTGCCAGCAGCCAGGGACAGATAAATGAAAAACTGTTTTTT. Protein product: CASSQGQINEKLFF.

The CDR3 loop reads CASSPGLTLGETQYF. The CDR3 DNA reads TGTGCCAGCAGCCCGGGACTAACCTTGGGAGAGACCCAGTACTTC. The gene calls are TRBV5-8 and TRBJ2-5; 7 bases are shared with TRBD2. This CDR3 region has 15 residues. The germline V gene encodes CDR1 SGHTS and CDR2 YDEGEE. The V and J ends lost 4 bases and 4 bases, in that order; junction bases with no gene match: 10.

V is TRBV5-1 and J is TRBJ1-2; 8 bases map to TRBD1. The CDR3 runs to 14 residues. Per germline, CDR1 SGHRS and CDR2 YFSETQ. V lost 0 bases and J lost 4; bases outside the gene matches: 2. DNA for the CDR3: TGCGCCAGCAGCTTGGGGACAGGGCCCTATGGCTACACCTTC. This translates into CASSLGTGPYGYTF.

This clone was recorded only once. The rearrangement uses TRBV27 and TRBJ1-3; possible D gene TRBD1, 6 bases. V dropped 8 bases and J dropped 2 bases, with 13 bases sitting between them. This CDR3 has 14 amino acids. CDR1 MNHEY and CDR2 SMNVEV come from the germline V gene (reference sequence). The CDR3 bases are TGTGCCAGCGGCAAACAGGGCGCTGGAAACACCATATATTTT. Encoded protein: CASGKQGAGNTIYF.

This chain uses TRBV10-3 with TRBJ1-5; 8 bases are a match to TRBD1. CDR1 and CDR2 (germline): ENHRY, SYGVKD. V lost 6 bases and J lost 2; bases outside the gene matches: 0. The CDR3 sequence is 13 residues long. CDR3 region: CAIRTGGNQPQHF. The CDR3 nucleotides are TGTGCCATCAGGACAGGGGGCAATCAGCCCCAGCATTTT.

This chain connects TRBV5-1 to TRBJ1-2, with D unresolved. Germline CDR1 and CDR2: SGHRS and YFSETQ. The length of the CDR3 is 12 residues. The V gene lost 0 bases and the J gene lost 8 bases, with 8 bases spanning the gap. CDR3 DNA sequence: TGCGCCAGCAGCTTGGATCAGTACGGCTACACCTTC. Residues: CASSLDQYGYTF.